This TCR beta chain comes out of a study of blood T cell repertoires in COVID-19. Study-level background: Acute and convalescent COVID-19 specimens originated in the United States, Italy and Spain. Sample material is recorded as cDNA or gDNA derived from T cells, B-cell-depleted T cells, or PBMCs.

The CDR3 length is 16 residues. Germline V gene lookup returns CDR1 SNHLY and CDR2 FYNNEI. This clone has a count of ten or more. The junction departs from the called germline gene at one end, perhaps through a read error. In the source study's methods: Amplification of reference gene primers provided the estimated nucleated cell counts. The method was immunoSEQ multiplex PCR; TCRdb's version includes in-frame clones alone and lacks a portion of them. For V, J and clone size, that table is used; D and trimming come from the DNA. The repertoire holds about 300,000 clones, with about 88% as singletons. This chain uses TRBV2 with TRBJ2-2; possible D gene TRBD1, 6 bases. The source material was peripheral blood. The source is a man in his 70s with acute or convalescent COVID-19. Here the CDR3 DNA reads TGTGCCAGCAAGGGCTACAGGGCTAAGAACGCCGGGGAGCTGTTTTTT. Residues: CASKGYRAKNAGELFF.